This note documents a single T cell receptor (beta chain) sequence. Its antigen is as yet unknown. The sample is drawn from a study of cytomegalovirus exposure and HLA in healthy donors. Findings and caveats of the study: A prior analysis recorded that most TCR beta V segments were productive about 87% or about 30% of the time. Researchers reported in a later analysis that common viral pathogens appeared linked to several top clusters.

V gave up 4 bases and J gave up 8 bases, with 14 bases separating them. The CDR3 spans 13 residues. Germline loops: CDR1 SGHAT, CDR2 FQNNGV. The PCR made use of 60 Vbeta and 13 Jbeta primers. Assay: immunoSEQ multiplex PCR; the TCRdb copy retains only in-frame clones and omits some. The sample gives some 150,000 clones, roughly 89% of which show up once; more than 0.7% is in the top ten. The rearrangement uses TRBV11-2 and TRBJ1-2, with D perhaps TRBD1 (5 bases). This TCR derives from a woman aged 25 to 39 in good health and CMV-seronegative. The sequenced sample consisted of PBMCs. The CDR3 DNA follows: TGTGCCAGCAGCTCCCGGGGACTATTAGGCTACACCTTC. Its translation: CASSSRGLLGYTF.